The 8 T cell receptor beta chains in this list originate from one sample, sequenced in a study of a mutant IDH1 vaccine in newly diagnosed glioma. Their recognized antigens are unknown. Described time point: week 47, end of study. Vaccination comprised doses that each held 300 ug of mutant IDH1 20-mer peptide, plus topical imiquimod. Repertoires were generated with immunoSEQ multiplex PCR, while TCRdb's copy carries only in-frame clones and drops some. The sample contains tens of thousands of clones, roughly 80% of which appear only once. The source material was PBMCs, sampled from a glioma patient whose treatment included an IDH1 peptide vaccine. The origin of the receptors is a man aged 50 to 60 with glioma.

V and J are TRBV5-5 and TRBJ2-7, with 8 nucleotides matching TRBD1. The CDR3 covers 14 residues. The V and J ends lost 3 bases and 4 bases, in that order; junction bases with no gene match: 6. Germline V lookup: CDR1 SGHKS, CDR2 YYEKEE (reference sequence). CDR3 coding DNA: TGTGCCAGCAGCTCCCAGACAGGGGTATACGAGCAGTACTTC. It is translated as CASSSQTGVYEQYF.

The chain combines TRBV30 with TRBJ2-5; weak D call: TRBD2 (6 bases). V was clipped by 3 bases and J by 5 bases, with 25 bases between them. This CDR3 has 17 residues. CDR1 is GTSNPN, CDR2 SVGIG, per germline (reference sequence). In DNA form, the CDR3 reads TGTGCCTGGAGCCCCCCAATCTGGACTAACCTCACGGAGACCCAGTACTTC. As protein: CAWSPPIWTNLTETQYF.

The chain combines TRBV29-1 with TRBJ1-1, with D possibly matching TRBD1 (5 bases). This CDR3 is 14 amino acids long. Trimming shortened V by 1 base and J by 1 base, and 10 bases separated the two germline ends. Germline loops: CDR1 SQVTM, CDR2 ANQGSEA. CDR3 sequence reads: CSVEVPGRNTEAFF. The CDR3 region has the DNA TGCAGCGTTGAAGTCCCGGGACGGAACACTGAAGCTTTCTTT.

J is TRBJ1-2 and V is TRBV7-9, with 7 bases matching TRBD1. CDR1 is SEHNR and CDR2 is FQNEAQ in the germline V gene (reference sequence). J lost 2 bases, V lost 5 bases, and 8 bases had no gene match. The CDR3 covers 15 residues. This CDR3 reads CASSLHDRENYGYTF. The CDR3 DNA sequence: TGTGCCAGCAGCCTACACGACAGGGAGAACTATGGCTACACCTTC.

Written as DNA, the CDR3 is TGCGCCAGCAGCCAAGATGGACTAGCGGATATCTCCTACAATGAGCAGTTCTTC. This sequence encodes CASSQDGLADISYNEQFF. This chain links TRBV4-1 with TRBJ2-1, with 10 nucleotides matching TRBD2. The V gene's germline CDR1 is MGHRA and CDR2 YSYEKL. Losses at the gene ends were 0 bases for V and 0 bases for J; bases not matched to a gene: 5. CDR3 size: 18 residues.

The chain has TRBV23-1 and TRBJ2-3; TRBD1 might be the D (6 bases). TRBV23-1 is designated an ORF whose function remains uncertain. The CDR3 extends over 17 amino acids. The V end lost 2 bases, the J end lost 0 bases, and 15 bases lay between the germline ends. The CDR3 coding sequence is TGCGCCAGCAGTCAAATGGCGGACAGTCCTAGCACAGATACGCAGTATTTT. It translates to CASSQMADSPSTDTQYF.

This chain uses TRBV4-1 with TRBJ2-1, with D perhaps being TRBD1 or TRBD2 (6 bases each). The CDR3 is 14 amino acids. Germline V gene sequence: CDR1 MGHRA, CDR2 YSYEKL. Trimming removed 0 bases from V and 10 bases from J, with 13 bases in between. CDR3 region: CASSQDDRGLEQFF. The CDR3 coding sequence is TGCGCCAGCAGCCAAGATGATCGGGGGCTGGAGCAGTTCTTC.

This rearrangement joins TRBV19 to TRBJ1-1; a possible D gene is TRBD1 (5 bases). V dropped 10 bases and J dropped 1 base, with 16 bases sitting between them. Germline V gene data show CDR1 as LNHDA and CDR2 as SQIVND (reference sequence). This CDR3 is 14 amino acids long. The CDR3 reads CATISGLKNTEAFF. The DNA for the CDR3 is TGTGCCACGATTTCGGGACTCAAGAACACTGAAGCTTTCTTT.